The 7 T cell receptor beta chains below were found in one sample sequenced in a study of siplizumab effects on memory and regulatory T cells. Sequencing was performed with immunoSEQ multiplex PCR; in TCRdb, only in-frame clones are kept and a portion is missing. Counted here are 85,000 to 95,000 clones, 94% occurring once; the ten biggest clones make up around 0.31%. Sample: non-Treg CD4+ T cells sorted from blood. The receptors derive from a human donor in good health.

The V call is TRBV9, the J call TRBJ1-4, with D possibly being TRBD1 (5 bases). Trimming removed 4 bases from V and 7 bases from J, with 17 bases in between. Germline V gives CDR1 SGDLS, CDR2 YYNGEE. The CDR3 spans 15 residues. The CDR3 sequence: CASSLGRGTSEKLFF. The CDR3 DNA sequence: TGTGCCAGCAGCCTTGGAAGGGGCACCAGTGAAAAACTGTTTTTT.

The CDR3 here is CASSIHSRTVPSEQYF. In DNA, the CDR3 is TGTGCCAGTAGTATACATAGCAGGACCGTTCCTAGCGAGCAGTACTTC. The chain employs TRBV19 and TRBJ2-7; D is unclear. V was shortened by 2 bases and J by 6 bases, with 20 bases between the two germline ends. Looked up from germline, CDR1 is LNHDA and CDR2 is SQIVND (reference sequence). This CDR3 region has 16 residues.

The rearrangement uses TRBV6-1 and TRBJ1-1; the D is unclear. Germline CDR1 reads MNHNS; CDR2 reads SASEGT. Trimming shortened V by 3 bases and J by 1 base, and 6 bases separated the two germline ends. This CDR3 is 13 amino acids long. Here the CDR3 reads CASSDIGNTEAFF. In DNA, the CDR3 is TGTGCCAGCAGTGACATTGGGAACACTGAAGCTTTCTTT.

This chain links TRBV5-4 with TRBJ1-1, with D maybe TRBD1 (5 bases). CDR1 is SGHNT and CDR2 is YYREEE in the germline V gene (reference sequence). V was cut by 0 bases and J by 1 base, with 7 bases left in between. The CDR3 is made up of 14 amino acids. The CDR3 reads CASSLEQANTEAFF. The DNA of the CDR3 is TGTGCCAGCAGCTTGGAACAGGCGAACACTGAAGCTTTCTTT.

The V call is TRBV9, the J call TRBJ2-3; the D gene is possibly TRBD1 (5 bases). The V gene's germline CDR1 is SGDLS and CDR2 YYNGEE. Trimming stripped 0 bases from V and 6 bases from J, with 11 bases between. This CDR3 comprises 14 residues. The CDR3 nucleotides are TGTGCCAGCAGCGTAGGGGGCTTACAGGATACGCAGTATTTT. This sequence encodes CASSVGGLQDTQYF.

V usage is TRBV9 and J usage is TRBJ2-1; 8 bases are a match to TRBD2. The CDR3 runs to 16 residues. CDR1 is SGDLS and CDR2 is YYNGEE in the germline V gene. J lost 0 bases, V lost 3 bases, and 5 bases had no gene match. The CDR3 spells CASSATSGASYNEQFF. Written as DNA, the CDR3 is TGTGCCAGCAGCGCCACTAGCGGCGCCTCCTACAATGAGCAGTTCTTC.

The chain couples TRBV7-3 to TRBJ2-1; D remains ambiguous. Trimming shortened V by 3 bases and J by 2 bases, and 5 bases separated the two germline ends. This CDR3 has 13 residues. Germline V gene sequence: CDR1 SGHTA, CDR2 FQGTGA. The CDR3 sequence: CASSFAAYNEQFF. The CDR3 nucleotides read TGTGCCAGCAGCTTCGCGGCCTACAATGAGCAGTTCTTC.